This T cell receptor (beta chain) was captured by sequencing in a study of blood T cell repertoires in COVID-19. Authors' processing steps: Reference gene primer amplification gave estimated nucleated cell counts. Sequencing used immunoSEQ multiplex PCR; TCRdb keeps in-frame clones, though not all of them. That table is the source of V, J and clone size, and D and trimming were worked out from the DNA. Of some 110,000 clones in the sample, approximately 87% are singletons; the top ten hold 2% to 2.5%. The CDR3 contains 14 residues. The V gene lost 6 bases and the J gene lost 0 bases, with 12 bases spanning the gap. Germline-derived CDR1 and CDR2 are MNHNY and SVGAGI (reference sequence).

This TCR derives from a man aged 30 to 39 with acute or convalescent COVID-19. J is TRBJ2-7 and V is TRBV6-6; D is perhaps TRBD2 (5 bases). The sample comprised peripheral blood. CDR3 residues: CASSQETTSYEQYV. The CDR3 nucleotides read TGTGCCAGCAGCCAAGAGACTACCTCCTACGAGCAGTACGTC.